Below, 27 T cell receptor beta chains from the same sample are listed, as sequenced in a study of patients and donors after allogeneic stem cell transplantation. TCRdb passed the RT-PCR reads through MiXCR, listing each CDR3 protein once. Found here are roughly 190,000 distinct CDR3 sequences, around two fifths of them singletons; the top ten hold about 35%. The sample taken for sequencing was blood, either unsorted or a sorted T cell fraction (not recorded which). These TCRs come from a human donor who was either an allogeneic HSCT recipient or a stem cell or donor lymphocyte infusion donor (not recorded which). It is not recorded whose cells these are; they may come from a transplant donor.

Worth noting for this clonotype: The junction and the germline gene differ at one end; a read error may be behind it. The chain joins TRBV9 to TRBJ2-1, with 10 positions matching TRBD2. The length of the CDR3 is 15 residues. Germline assignment: CDR1 SGDLS and CDR2 YYNGEE. CDR3 sequence: CAGSSSSGSYNEQFF. CDR3 bases: TGTGCCGGCAGCTCGTCTAGCGGGAGCTACAATGAGCAGTTCTTC.

The CDR3 here is CASNPKRGDANTGELFF. Here the CDR3 DNA reads TGTGCCAGTAACCCTAAAAGAGGGGATGCGAACACCGGGGAGCTGTTTTTT. The genes are TRBV19 and TRBJ2-2; TRBD1 or TRBD2 may be the D gene (5 bases each). V lost 7 bases, J lost 0 bases, and 18 bases lay in between. Looked up from germline, CDR1 is LNHDA and CDR2 is SQIVND (reference sequence). This CDR3 region has 17 residues.

This clonotype was counted a few times. The chain recombines TRBV6-5 with TRBJ2-2, with 8 bases matching TRBD1. Trimming removed 5 bases from V and 3 bases from J; junction bases left unmatched: 5. Germline CDR1 and CDR2: MNHEY and SVGAGI. This CDR3 is built from 15 residues. In nucleotides, the CDR3 is TGTGCCAGCAGTCTCACAGGGGGATACACCGGGGAGCTGTTTTTT. It yields the protein CASSLTGGYTGELFF.

This clonotype has just a few counts. The chain carries TRBV4-1 and TRBJ1-2; TRBD1 matches 7 bases. Germline V lookup: CDR1 MGHRA, CDR2 YSYEKL. Losses at the gene ends were 1 base for V and 10 bases for J; bases not matched to a gene: 3. The CDR3 spans 12 residues. The CDR3 sequence: CASSQGDRAYTF. The DNA for the CDR3 is TGCGCCAGCAGCCAAGGCGACAGGGCCTACACCTTC.

This clonotype occurred a few times. The V call is TRBV12-3 or TRBV12-4, the J call TRBJ2-7; D might be TRBD1 or TRBD2, each matching 5 bases. The CDR3 totals 16 residues. V lost 4 bases and J 1 base, leaving 17 bases between the germline ends. The chain's CDR3 is CASSWNSGTVSYEQYF. The CDR3 DNA follows: TGTGCCAGCAGTTGGAACTCCGGGACGGTTTCCTACGAGCAGTACTTC.

This clonotype was counted only a few times. The V call is TRBV3-1, the J call TRBJ1-1, with unresolved D. This CDR3 contains 12 residues. The V end lost 4 bases, the J end lost 7 bases, and 10 bases lay between the germline ends. The germline V gene encodes CDR1 LGHDT and CDR2 YNNKEL (reference sequence). CDR3 coding DNA: TGTGCCAGCAGCCTTCAGGACGGTGAAGCTTTCTTT. Translating it yields CASSLQDGEAFF.

This clonotype was observed a few times. The chain has TRBV30 and TRBJ1-6; D uncertain. Germline CDR1 and CDR2: GTSNPN and SVGIG (reference sequence). CDR3 size: 14 residues. V gave up 0 bases and J gave up 7 bases, with 10 bases separating them. CDR3 protein: CAWSVSGNNSPLHF. CDR3 DNA: TGTGCCTGGAGTGTATCCGGGAACAATTCACCCCTCCACTTT.

The rearrangement links TRBV20-1 to TRBJ2-7; 7 positions agree with TRBD1. This CDR3 has 13 residues. V trimming: 5 bases; J trimming: 2 bases; junction bases outside the gene matches: 6. Germline-derived CDR1 and CDR2 are DFQATT and SNEGSKA (reference sequence). In DNA form, the CDR3 reads TGCAGTGCTCGCCGGGACAGCCCCTACGAGCAGTACTTC. Translating it yields CSARRDSPYEQYF.

This chain uses TRBV7-2 with TRBJ1-6; possible D gene TRBD1, 6 bases. The CDR3 runs to 15 residues. V was trimmed by 5 bases and J by 7 bases, leaving 15 bases between them. The germline gives CDR1 SGHTA, CDR2 FQGNSA. CDR3 DNA sequence: TGTGCCAGCAGCGAACAGGGTTTTAACAATTCACCCCTCCACTTT. It is translated as CASSEQGFNNSPLHF.

This clonotype was recorded at least ten times. This sequence joins TRBV12-3 or TRBV12-4 and TRBJ1-1; D is unresolved. V dropped 2 bases and J dropped 4 bases, with 8 bases sitting between them. This CDR3 comprises 13 residues. For the CDR3, the DNA is TGTGCCAGCAGTTTAAACGGCCTCACTGAAGCTTTCTTT. This encodes CASSLNGLTEAFF.

The chain joins TRBV4-3 to TRBJ2-7, with D maybe TRBD2 (6 bases). Germline loops: CDR1 LGHNA, CDR2 YSLEER. CDR3 length equals 14 residues. Trimming took off 0 bases at V and 2 bases at J, with 8 bases between the two ends. CDR3 DNA: TGCGCCAGCAGCCAAGATACGGGAGCCTACGAGCAGTACTTC. Protein sequence: CASSQDTGAYEQYF.

A remark on this clonotype: Without the conserved terminal phenylalanine or tryptophan, this CDR3 likely stems from a read error. It is unclear where the CDR3 begins or ends on the DNA, so no DNA is shown, and the CDR3 is as TCRdb lists it. This chain uses TRBV27 with TRBJ1-2. The CDR3 is 9 residues long, counting both termini. Germline CDR1 and CDR2: MNHEY and SMNVEV (reference sequence). CDR3 amino acids: CASSFPLWL.

The chain employs TRBV29-1 and TRBJ1-2, with 7 nucleotides matching TRBD1. Per the germline V gene, CDR1 is SQVTM and CDR2 is ANQGSEA. Trimming at V came to 6 bases and at J to 2 bases, leaving 6 bases not matched to a gene. This CDR3 has 13 amino acids. The CDR3 sequence: CSVTGAINYGYTF. CDR3 nucleotide sequence: TGCAGCGTCACAGGGGCGATAAACTATGGCTACACCTTC.

This chain connects TRBV5-1 to TRBJ2-1; D is possibly TRBD1 or TRBD2 (5 bases each). With 3 bases removed from V and 6 bases from J, the gap between germline ends came to 13 bases. Germline CDR1 reads SGHRS; CDR2 reads YFSETQ. The CDR3 covers 14 residues. The DNA of the CDR3 is TGCGCCAGCAGCTCCGGGACCCTACCCAATGAGCAGTTCTTC. This sequence encodes CASSSGTLPNEQFF. Drawing the rest from reference TRBV5-1 and TRBJ2-1, the complete variable domain is KAGVTQTPRYLIKTRGQQVTLSCSPISGHRSVSWYQQTPGQGLQFLFEYFSETQRNKGNFPGRFSGRQFSNSRSEMNVSTLELGDSALYLCASSSGTLPNEQFFGPGTRLTVL.

This clonotype has a handful of counts. The chain couples TRBV7-3 to TRBJ2-1; 8 bases fit TRBD1. V lost 2 bases to trimming and J lost 1 base; unmatched junction nucleotides: 4. Per germline, CDR1 SGHTA and CDR2 FQGTGA. CDR3 length: 16 amino acids. Here the CDR3 reads CASSLGQGGSYNEQFF. The DNA for the CDR3 is TGTGCCAGCAGCTTAGGACAGGGAGGATCCTACAATGAGCAGTTCTTC.

This rearrangement joins TRBV6-1 to TRBJ2-1; 7 bases line up with TRBD2. The V gene's germline CDR1 is MNHNS and CDR2 SASEGT. After removal of 6 bases from V and 5 bases from J, the junction contained 10 bases not matched to a gene. This CDR3 spans 15 amino acids. In nucleotides, the CDR3 is TGTGCCAGCAGAGGTCCGCTAGCGGCTAACAATGAGCAGTTCTTC. It yields the protein CASRGPLAANNEQFF.

This clonotype was found once. The chain uses TRBV27 and TRBJ1-1; possibly TRBD1 for D (5 bases). V dropped 9 bases and J dropped 6 bases, with 20 bases sitting between them. In germline, CDR1 is MNHEY, CDR2 SMNVEV (reference sequence). The CDR3 is made up of 14 amino acids. The chain's CDR3 is CASRKPVGGAEAFF. CDR3 DNA: TGTGCCAGTCGTAAGCCCGTGGGAGGGGCTGAAGCTTTCTTT.

This rearrangement joins TRBV6-2 or TRBV6-3 to TRBJ1-2; a possible D gene is TRBD1 (6 bases). Per the germline V gene, CDR1 is MNHEY and CDR2 is SVGEGT. Trimming shortened V by 6 bases and J by 10 bases, and 18 bases separated the two germline ends. The CDR3 has 13 residues. The CDR3 nucleotides read TGTGCCAGCAGATCTTACAGGGTCGGGGCCTACACCTTC. Amino acids: CASRSYRVGAYTF.

This clonotype turned up a few times. The chain recombines TRBV13 with TRBJ1-2; D is ambiguous. This CDR3 is built from 12 residues. Germline V lookup: CDR1 PRHDT, CDR2 FYEKMQ (reference sequence). V lost 8 bases and J 1 base, leaving 8 bases between the germline ends. The CDR3 loop reads CASPTVNYGYTF. CDR3 bases: TGTGCCAGCCCGACCGTTAACTATGGCTACACCTTC.

The genes are TRBV15 and TRBJ2-2; a possible D gene is TRBD1 (5 bases). The V and J ends lost 0 bases and 7 bases respectively, with 12 bases between them. CDR3 length: 15 residues. CDR1 and CDR2 from the germline V gene are LNHNV and YYDKDF (reference sequence). CDR3 region: CATSREGEFSGELFF. CDR3 in DNA: TGTGCCACCAGCAGAGAAGGGGAATTCAGCGGGGAGCTGTTTTTT.

This chain joins TRBV27 and TRBJ2-1; TRBD1 agrees at 9 bases. Unmatched junction bases numbered 5, after V lost 7 bases and J lost 1 base. Germline-derived CDR1 and CDR2 are MNHEY and SMNVEV (reference sequence). The CDR3 loop spans 15 amino acids. The CDR3 spells CASTTGTGSYNEQFF. For the CDR3, the DNA is TGTGCCAGCACCACCGGGACAGGGTCCTACAATGAGCAGTTCTTC.

The J gene is TRBJ1-2, the V gene TRBV5-1, with 12 bases identical to TRBD1. There are 15 residues in the CDR3. Germline lookup yields CDR1 SGHRS and CDR2 YFSETQ. Germline trimming cut 2 bases from V and 8 bases from J; bases unmatched to any gene: 7. The CDR3 region is CASSFLGQGARGYTF. The CDR3 DNA reads as TGCGCCAGCAGCTTCCTGGGACAGGGGGCAAGAGGCTACACCTTC.

This clonotype showed up just a few times. The J gene is TRBJ1-2, the V gene TRBV18; maybe TRBD1 (6 bases). CDR1 is KGHSH and CDR2 is LQKENI in the germline V gene. The CDR3 extends over 12 amino acids. Trimming removed 2 bases from V and 6 bases from J, with 7 bases in between. CDR3 nucleotides: TGTGCCAGCTCACCAGACAGGAATGGCTACACCTTC. It translates to CASSPDRNGYTF.

The CDR3 protein is CSVGVYGAAGGSYNEQFF. CDR3 coding DNA: TGCAGCGTTGGGGTCTATGGGGCGGCGGGAGGCTCCTACAATGAGCAGTTCTTC. V is TRBV29-1 and J is TRBJ2-1, with 8 nucleotides matching TRBD2. CDR1 and CDR2 (germline): SQVTM, ANQGSEA. Trimming at V came to 4 bases and at J to 0 bases, leaving 14 bases not matched to a gene. This CDR3 has 18 amino acids.

This clonotype was observed a handful of times. The rearrangement joins TRBV18 to TRBJ1-4; no definite D call. Germline V gene lookup returns CDR1 KGHSH and CDR2 LQKENI. V dropped 3 bases and J dropped 16 bases, with 21 bases sitting between them. This CDR3 spans 14 amino acids. CDR3 bases: TGTGCCAGCTCACCGGCCCAAGGGCTTTCCCGCCGGTTTTTT. It encodes CASSPAQGLSRRFF.

This clonotype was seen more than once but under ten times. The chain carries TRBV29-1 and TRBJ1-2, with D hard to call. The V end lost 1 base, the J end lost 2 bases, and 2 bases lay between the germline ends. CDR1 and CDR2 (germline): SQVTM, ANQGSEA. The CDR3 spans 11 residues. CDR3 residues: CSVEGNYGYTF. CDR3 DNA sequence: TGCAGCGTTGAAGGGAACTATGGCTACACCTTC.

V and J are TRBV15 and TRBJ1-5; tentatively, D is TRBD1 (5 bases). The CDR3 spans 16 residues. V lost 1 base and J 6 bases, leaving 16 bases between the germline ends. Germline assignment: CDR1 LNHNV and CDR2 YYDKDF (reference sequence). This CDR3 reads CATSRGPLTGGQPQHF. The CDR3 nucleotides are TGTGCCACCAGCAGAGGTCCTCTTACGGGGGGTCAGCCCCAGCATTTT.